This T cell receptor (beta chain) was obtained from a study of T cell repertoires in cytomegalovirus infection. Overall study context: Use of recently identified HLA-C-restricted and well-studied HLA-B-restricted CMV epitopes was part of the study. Evidence of both CMV infection and a matching HLA type came from public TCR beta signatures. Study results and caveats: Dominating the ex vivo response were TCR beta clonotypes that were CMV-specific and HLA-C-restricted.

The V segment lost 0 bases and the J segment 7 bases; nucleotides outside the gene matches: 18. Germline V CDR1 and CDR2: MNHEY, SVGEGT. The CDR3 spans 21 residues. This clonotype has more than one count but fewer than ten. No antigen is known for it. Via MiXCR, TCRdb re-called the reads, giving one row per CDR3 protein. Of some 940,000 distinct CDR3 sequences listed, under 40% are singletons. The source of this sequence is a human donor in good health (CMV status not recorded). Some clones in this sample may be carry-over from other donors' samples. The chain links TRBV6-2 or TRBV6-3 to TRBJ2-1; 13 bases are a match to TRBD2. Sequenced here: cultured CD8+ T cells from PBMCs, sampled from culture after CMV antigen stimulation. This CDR3 reads CASSYSDNPGTSGARENEQFF. For the CDR3, the DNA is TGTGCCAGCAGTTACTCGGATAACCCCGGGACTAGCGGGGCCAGGGAAAATGAGCAGTTCTTC.